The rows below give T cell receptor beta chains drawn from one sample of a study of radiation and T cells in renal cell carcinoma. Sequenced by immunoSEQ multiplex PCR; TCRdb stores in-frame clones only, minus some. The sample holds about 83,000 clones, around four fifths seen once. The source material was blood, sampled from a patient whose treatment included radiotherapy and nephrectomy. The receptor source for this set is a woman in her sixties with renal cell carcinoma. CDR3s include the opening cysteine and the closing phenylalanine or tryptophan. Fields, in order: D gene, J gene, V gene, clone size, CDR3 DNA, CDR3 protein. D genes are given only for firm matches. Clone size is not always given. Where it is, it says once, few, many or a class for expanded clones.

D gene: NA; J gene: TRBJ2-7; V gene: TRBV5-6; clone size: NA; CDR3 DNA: TGTGCCAGCAGCCAGGGACTGACGCTGAGCTCCTACGAGCAGTACTTC; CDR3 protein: CASSQGLTLSSYEQYF
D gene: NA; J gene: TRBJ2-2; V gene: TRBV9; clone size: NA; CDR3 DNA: TGTGCCAGCACCAACCTGGGTACGGCGAACACCGGGGAGCTGTTTTTT; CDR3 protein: CASTNLGTANTGELFF
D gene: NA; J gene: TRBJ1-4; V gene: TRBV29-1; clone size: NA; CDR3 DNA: TGCAGCGTTGGATTCGGGCACGAAAAACTGTTTTTT; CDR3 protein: CSVGFGHEKLFF
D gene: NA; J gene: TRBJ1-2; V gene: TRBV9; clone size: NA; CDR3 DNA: TGTGCCAGCACTCCCGGGAGGTACAGCTATGGCTACACCTTC; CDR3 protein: CASTPGRYSYGYTF
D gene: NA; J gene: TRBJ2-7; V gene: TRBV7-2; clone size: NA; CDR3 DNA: TGTGCCAGCAGCCCAACTTCGTACGAGCAGTACTTC; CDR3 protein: CASSPTSYEQYF
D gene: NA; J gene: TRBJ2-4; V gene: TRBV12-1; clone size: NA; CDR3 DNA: TGTGCCAGCAGCTTTTCATCTAGCGGGGGAGAAAACATTCAGTACTTC; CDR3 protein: CASSFSSSGGENIQYF
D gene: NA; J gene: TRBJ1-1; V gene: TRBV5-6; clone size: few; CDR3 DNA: TGTGCCAGCAGCTGGGACACTGAAGCTTTCTTT; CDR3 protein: CASSWDTEAFF
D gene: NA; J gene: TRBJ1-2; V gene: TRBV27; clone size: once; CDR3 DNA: TGTGCCAGCAGTTGGACAGCGAACTATGGCTACACCTTC; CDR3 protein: CASSWTANYGYTF
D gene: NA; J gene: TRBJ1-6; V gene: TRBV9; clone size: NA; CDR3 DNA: TGTGCCAGCAGCGTACAGGACGGACGGACTTCACCCCTCCACTTT; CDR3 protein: CASSVQDGRTSPLHF
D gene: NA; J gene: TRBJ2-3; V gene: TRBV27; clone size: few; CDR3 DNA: TGTGCCAGCAATCCCCTCCCGGGGGCGGAGGATACGCAGTATTTT; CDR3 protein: CASNPLPGAEDTQYF
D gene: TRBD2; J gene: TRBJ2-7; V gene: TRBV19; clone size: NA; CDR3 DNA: TGTGCCAGTAGGCCCGGGGGGGGCTACGAGCAGTACTTC; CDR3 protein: CASRPGGGYEQYF
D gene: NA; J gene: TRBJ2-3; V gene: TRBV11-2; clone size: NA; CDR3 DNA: TGTGCCAGCAGCTTAGATGGCGGAAGGACAGATACGCAGTATTTT; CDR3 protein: CASSLDGGRTDTQYF
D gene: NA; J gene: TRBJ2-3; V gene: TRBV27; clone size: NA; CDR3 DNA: TGTGCCAGCTCCAGGGTCATTGCGCGTGATACGCAGTATTTT; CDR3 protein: CASSRVIARDTQYF
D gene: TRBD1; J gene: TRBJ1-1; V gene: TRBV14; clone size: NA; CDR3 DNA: TGTGCCAGCAGCCAAGGGGACAGGGGGCCTGAAGCTTTCTTT; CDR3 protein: CASSQGDRGPEAFF
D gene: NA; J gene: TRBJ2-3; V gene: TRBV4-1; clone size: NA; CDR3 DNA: TGCGCCAGCAGCCCCTCAATAGCGAATTATGGCACAGATACGCAGTATTTT; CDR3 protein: CASSPSIANYGTDTQYF
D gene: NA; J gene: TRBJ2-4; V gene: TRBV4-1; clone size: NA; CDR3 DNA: TGCGCCAGCAGCCAAGGGTTAGTCAGTACCAAAAACATTCAGTACTTC; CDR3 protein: CASSQGLVSTKNIQYF
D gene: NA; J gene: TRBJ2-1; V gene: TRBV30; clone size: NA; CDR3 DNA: TGTGCCTGGAGTGTTAGTGGAACCTACAATGAGCAGTTCTTC; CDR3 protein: CAWSVSGTYNEQFF
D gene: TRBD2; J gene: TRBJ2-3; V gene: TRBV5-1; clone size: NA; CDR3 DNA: TGCGCCAGCAGCTTCCTGACTAGCGGGGGGGCGGTAGCTGCTACGCAGTATTTT; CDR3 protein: CASSFLTSGGAVAATQYF
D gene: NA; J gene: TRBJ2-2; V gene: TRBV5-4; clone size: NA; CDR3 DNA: TGTGCCAGCAGCCCTCGGGCAGATGTCGGGGAGCTGTTTTTT; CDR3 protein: CASSPRADVGELFF
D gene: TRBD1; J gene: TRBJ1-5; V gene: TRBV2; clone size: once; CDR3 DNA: TGTGCCAGCAGTAGGACAGGGGATCAGCCCCAGCATTTT; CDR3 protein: CASSRTGDQPQHF
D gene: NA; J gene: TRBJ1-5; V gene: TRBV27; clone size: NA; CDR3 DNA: TGTGCCAGCAGTTTCCTCGGTGGGCAGCCCCAGCATTTT; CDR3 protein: CASSFLGGQPQHF
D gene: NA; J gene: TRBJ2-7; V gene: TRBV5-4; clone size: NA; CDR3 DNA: TGTGCCAGCAGCCGAACAAAGTCCGGCCACTCCTACGAGCAGTACTTC; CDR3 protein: CASSRTKSGHSYEQYF
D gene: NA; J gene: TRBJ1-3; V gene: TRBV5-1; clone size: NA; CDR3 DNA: TGCGCCAGCAGCTGGAGTGTCTCTGGAAACACCATATATTTT; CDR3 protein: CASSWSVSGNTIYF
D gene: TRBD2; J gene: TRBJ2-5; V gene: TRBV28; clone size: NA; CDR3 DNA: TGTGCCAGCAGTTTGATAAGCGGGGGGGCAGCAGAGACCCAGTACTTC; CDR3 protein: CASSLISGGAAETQYF
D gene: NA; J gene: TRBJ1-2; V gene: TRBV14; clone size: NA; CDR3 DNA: TGTGCCAGCAGCCAAGATCAACTAACGGGAGGCTACACCTTC; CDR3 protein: CASSQDQLTGGYTF
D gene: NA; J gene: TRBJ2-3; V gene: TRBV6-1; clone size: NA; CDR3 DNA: TGTGCCAGCAGTGAAATTGCGCTACCTAGCACAGATACGCAGTATTTT; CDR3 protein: CASSEIALPSTDTQYF
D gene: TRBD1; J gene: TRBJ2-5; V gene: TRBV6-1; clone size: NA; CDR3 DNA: TGTGCCAGCAGTGAAAGGGGGACAGGGAGAGAGACCCAGTACTTC; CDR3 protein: CASSERGTGRETQYF
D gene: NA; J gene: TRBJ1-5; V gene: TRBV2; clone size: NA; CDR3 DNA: TGTGCCAGCAGTGATGAGGCCCCAGAAAATCAGCCCCAGCATTTT; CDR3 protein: CASSDEAPENQPQHF
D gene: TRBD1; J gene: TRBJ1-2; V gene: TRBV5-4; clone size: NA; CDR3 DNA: TGTGCCAGCAGCTCTTCATGGACAGGGCATGGCTACACCTTC; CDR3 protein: CASSSSWTGHGYTF
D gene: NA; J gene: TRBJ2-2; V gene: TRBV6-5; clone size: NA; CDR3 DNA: TGTGCCAGCAGGGGTTGGACAGTGAACACCGGGGAGCTGTTTTTT; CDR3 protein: CASRGWTVNTGELFF
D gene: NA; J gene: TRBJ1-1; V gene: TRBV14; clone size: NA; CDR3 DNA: TGTGCCAGCAGCCCCTCGGGCAGGGTAGGAACTGAAGCTTTCTTT; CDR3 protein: CASSPSGRVGTEAFF
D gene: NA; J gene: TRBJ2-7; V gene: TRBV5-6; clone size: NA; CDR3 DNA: TGTGCCAGCAGCTTCCGCCGCGAGCAGTACTTC; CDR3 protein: CASSFRREQYF
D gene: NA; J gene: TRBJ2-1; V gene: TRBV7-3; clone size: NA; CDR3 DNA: TGTGCCAGCAGCTTAAGCTCCTCCTACAATGAGCAGTTCTTC; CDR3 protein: CASSLSSSYNEQFF
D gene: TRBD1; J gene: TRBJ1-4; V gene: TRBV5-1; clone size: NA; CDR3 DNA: TGCGCCAGCGGACCGGGACAGAATGAAAAACTGTTTTTT; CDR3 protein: CASGPGQNEKLFF
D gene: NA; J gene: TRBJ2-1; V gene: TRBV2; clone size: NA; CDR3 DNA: TGTGCCAGCAGTGAGCGCGGGGGCCTCAATGAGCAGTTCTTC; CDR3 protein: CASSERGGLNEQFF
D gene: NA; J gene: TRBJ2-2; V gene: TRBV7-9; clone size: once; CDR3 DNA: TGTGCCAGCAGCTTAGCGGGGGCAAATACCGGGGAGCTGTTTTTT; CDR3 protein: CASSLAGANTGELFF
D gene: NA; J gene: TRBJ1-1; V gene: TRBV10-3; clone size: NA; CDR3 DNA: TGTGCCATCAGTGAAGGGATTGAAGCTTTCTTT; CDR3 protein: CAISEGIEAFF
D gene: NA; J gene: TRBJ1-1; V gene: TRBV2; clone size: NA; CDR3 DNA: TGTGCCAGCAGTGAAATAGTAAGGGAAGCTTTCTTT; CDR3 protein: CASSEIVREAFF
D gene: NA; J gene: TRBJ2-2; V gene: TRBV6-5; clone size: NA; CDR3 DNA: TGTGCCAGCAGTAGTGGGGGGGAGCTGTTTTTT; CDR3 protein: CASSSGGELFF
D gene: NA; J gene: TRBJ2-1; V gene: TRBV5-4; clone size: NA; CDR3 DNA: TGTGCCAGCAGCTTAAGCTACAATGAGCAGTTCTTC; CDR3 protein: CASSLSYNEQFF
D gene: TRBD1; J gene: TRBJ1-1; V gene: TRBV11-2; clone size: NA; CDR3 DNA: TGTGCCAGCAGCCTAGACAGGGGGACCAACACTGAAGCTTTCTTT; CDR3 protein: CASSLDRGTNTEAFF
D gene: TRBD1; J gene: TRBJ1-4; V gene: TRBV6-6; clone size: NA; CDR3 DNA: TGTGCCAGCAGCTTAGGACAGGGTGGTAATGAAAAACTGTTTTTT; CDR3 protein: CASSLGQGGNEKLFF
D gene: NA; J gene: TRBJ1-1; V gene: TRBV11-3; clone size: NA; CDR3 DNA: TGTGCCAGCAGCCGTAGGCCGAACACTGAAGCTTTCTTT; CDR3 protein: CASSRRPNTEAFF
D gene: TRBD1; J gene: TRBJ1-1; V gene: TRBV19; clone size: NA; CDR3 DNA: TGTGCCAGTAGGTCAGGGGGGATGAACACTGAAGCTTTCTTT; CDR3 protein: CASRSGGMNTEAFF
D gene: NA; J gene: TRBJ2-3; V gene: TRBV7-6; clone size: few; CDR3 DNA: TGTGCCAGCAGCTTAGGGCAGACGATAAAGTCAGATACGCAGTATTTT; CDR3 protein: CASSLGQTIKSDTQYF
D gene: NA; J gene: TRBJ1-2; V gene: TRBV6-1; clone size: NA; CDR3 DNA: TGTGCCAGCAGTGAAATGCAGGCATATGGCTACACCTTC; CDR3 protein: CASSEMQAYGYTF
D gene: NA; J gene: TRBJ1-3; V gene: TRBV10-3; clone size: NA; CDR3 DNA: TGTGCCATCAGTGAGCTATACGAGGATGGAAACACCATATATTTT; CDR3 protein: CAISELYEDGNTIYF
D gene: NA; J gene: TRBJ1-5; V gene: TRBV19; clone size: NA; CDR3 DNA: TGTGCCAGTAGTATAAGAGGGCTGATTAGCAATCAGCCCCAGCATTTT; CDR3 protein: CASSIRGLISNQPQHF
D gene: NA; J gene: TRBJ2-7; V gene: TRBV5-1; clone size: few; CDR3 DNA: TGCGCCAGCAGCTTGGCCAACCGTACCTACGAGCAGTACTTC; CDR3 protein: CASSLANRTYEQYF
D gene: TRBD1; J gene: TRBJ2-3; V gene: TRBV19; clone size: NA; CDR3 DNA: TGTGCCAGTAGTGAACCCGGGACAGCTTTCTCAGATACGCAGTATTTT; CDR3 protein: CASSEPGTAFSDTQYF
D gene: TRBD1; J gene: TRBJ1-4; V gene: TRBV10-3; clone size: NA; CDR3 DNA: TGTGCCATCAGGGATACAGGGGAAGCTAATGAAAAACTGTTTTTT; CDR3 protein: CAIRDTGEANEKLFF
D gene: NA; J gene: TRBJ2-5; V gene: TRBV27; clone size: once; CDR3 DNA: TGTGCCAGCAGTTTATGGTACCAAGAGACCCAGTACTTC; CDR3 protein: CASSLWYQETQYF
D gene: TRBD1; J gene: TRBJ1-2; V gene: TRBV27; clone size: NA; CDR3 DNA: TGTGCCAGCAGTACCCGTTGGGACAGGGGGGGAAACTTCTATGGCTACACCTTC; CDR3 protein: CASSTRWDRGGNFYGYTF
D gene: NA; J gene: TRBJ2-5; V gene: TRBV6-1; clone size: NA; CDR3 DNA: TGTGCCAGCAGTTCCGGGACCGCCAGGGTAGAGACCCAGTACTTC; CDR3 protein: CASSSGTARVETQYF
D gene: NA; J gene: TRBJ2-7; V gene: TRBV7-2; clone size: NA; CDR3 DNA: TGTGCCAGCAGCCCCAGGTCGGGGGGCCCCTACGAGCAGTACTTC; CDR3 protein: CASSPRSGGPYEQYF
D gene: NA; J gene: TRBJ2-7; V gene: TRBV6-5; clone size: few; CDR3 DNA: TGTGCCAGCACCTCTAGAGGCGAGCAGTACTTC; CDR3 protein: CASTSRGEQYF
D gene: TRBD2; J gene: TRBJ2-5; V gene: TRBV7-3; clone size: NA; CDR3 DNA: TGTGCCAGCAGCTTGGGACGGGGGGAAGAGACCCAGTACTTC; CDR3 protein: CASSLGRGEETQYF
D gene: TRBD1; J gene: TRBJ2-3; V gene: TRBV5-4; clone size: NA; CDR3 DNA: TGTGCCAGCAGATTTACCCCGGGACAGGGAGAGTCAGATACGCAGTATTTT; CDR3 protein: CASRFTPGQGESDTQYF